The present T cell receptor (beta chain) was sequenced within a study of cytomegalovirus exposure and HLA in healthy donors. Study-wide results and limits: Roughly uniform depth of sequencing across donors was assumed in presence/absence analyses. A later analysis found TCR association rates differed by HLA locus, highest for DRB1 and lowest for HLA-C. From TCR beta sequences, most subjects' HLA-A and HLA-B alleles were reportedly predicted accurately. Several of the most significant clusters appeared linked to common viral pathogens, based on a later analysis.

PCR primers comprised 60 Vbeta and 13 Jbeta primers. Produced via immunoSEQ multiplex PCR; TCRdb's table is partial and in-frame only. The sample table includes some 110,000 clones. The length of the CDR3 is 16 residues. Per the germline V gene, CDR1 is MDHEN and CDR2 is SYDVKM. Deletions cut 3 bases from V and 0 bases from J, with 14 bases between. A word on this clone: Its antigen is unidentified.

This clonotype was obtained from a man aged 40-49 years in good health and CMV-seropositive. This chain links TRBV28 with TRBJ1-1, with a tentative D call TRBD1 (5 bases). The sequenced material came from PBMCs. CDR3 sequence reads: CASSFWQGLMNTEAFF. The CDR3 DNA is TGTGCCAGCAGTTTTTGGCAGGGACTCATGAACACTGAAGCTTTCTTT.